This TCR beta chain was identified during a study of CD8 T cells in ankylosing spondylitis. About this clonotype: Its antigen is as yet unknown.

From germline, CDR1 is DFQATT and CDR2 SNEGSKA (reference sequence). The V end was cut by 5 bases, the J end by 4 bases, with 18 bases between. The CDR3 is 15 amino acids. Whole-study findings and limits: A motif of 7 to 9 highly homologous TCR beta variants was seen as apparently characteristic of ankylosing spondylitis blood. Reactive arthritis synovial fluid and blood were previously reported to contain some motif variants. The authors reported significant enrichment of disease-linked clones in matched ankylosing spondylitis synovial fluid.

Each CDR3 protein gets one entry after TCRdb re-called the 5' RACE reads with MiXCR. Of about 540,000 distinct CDR3 sequences in the sample, 10% to 15% were seen once. The J gene is TRBJ2-1, the V gene TRBV20-1; TRBD1 or TRBD2 may be the D gene (5 bases each). This TCR derives from a male donor with ankylosing spondylitis. Specimen: blood, either unsorted or a sorted T cell fraction (not recorded which). The CDR3 is CSAVTGTYHYNEQFF. Written as DNA, the CDR3 is TGCAGTGCTGTAACCGGGACCTACCATTACAATGAGCAGTTCTTC.